The 26 T cell receptor beta chains reported below all come from one sample, sequenced in a study of shared clonotypes between healthy human individuals (dated by TCRdb to the early 2020s). CD8 naive samples were CD45RO-negative cells positively selected for CCR7, giving a CD45RA+CCR7+ population that excluded TemRA cells. Library method: the immunoSEQ multiplex PCR assay. What TCRdb holds here is the immuneACCESS table cut down to in-frame rearrangements. Part of the clones is not present; checked against another copy, under half of the missing clones reflect an unresolved V gene, and the others are unexplained. In all, the sample holds some 2 million clones, and about 94% of those were seen once. The ten largest clones take up about 1.1% of the sample. Sequencing was performed on naive CD8+ T cells sorted from blood. The cell subset or site tag for this specimen amounts to: CD45RA+CCR7+. The receptors shown here come from a man between 18 and 29 years old in good health.

The chain joins TRBV7-9 to TRBJ1-5; D is uncertain. V gave up 1 base and J gave up 6 bases, with 13 bases separating them. The length of the CDR3 is 15 residues. In germline, CDR1 is SEHNR, CDR2 FQNEAQ (reference sequence). The CDR3 here is CASSLGTPVGQPQHF. The CDR3 bases are TGTGCCAGCAGCTTAGGAACCCCCGTAGGTCAGCCCCAGCATTTT.

This clone was counted a few times. This chain uses TRBV27 with TRBJ1-3; the match to TRBD1 covers 7 bases. CDR3 length equals 15 residues. V lost 5 bases and J lost 2; bases outside the gene matches: 6. The V gene's germline CDR1 is MNHEY and CDR2 SMNVEV (reference sequence). Here the CDR3 reads CASSTGTAAGNTIYF. The CDR3, as DNA: TGTGCCAGCAGTACCGGGACAGCGGCTGGAAACACCATATATTTT.

This clone has only a few counts. The chain recombines TRBV2 with TRBJ2-7; TRBD2 agrees at 7 bases. J was trimmed by 2 bases and V by 2 bases; bases with no gene match: 6. This CDR3 has 15 residues. Germline CDR1 reads SNHLY; CDR2 reads FYNNEI. The CDR3 reads CASSERPSGTYEQYF. CDR3 in DNA: TGTGCCAGCAGTGAACGGCCTAGCGGAACCTACGAGCAGTACTTC.

The chain employs TRBV11-3 and TRBJ2-3; 7 positions match TRBD2. This CDR3 contains 15 residues. In germline, CDR1 is SGHNT, CDR2 YENEEA. The trim removed 2 bases at V and 0 bases at J, leaving 2 bases unmatched. The CDR3 DNA reads as TGTGCCAGCAGCTTAACACTAGCGAGCACAGATACGCAGTATTTT. Its translation is CASSLTLASTDTQYF.

The chain uses TRBV9 and TRBJ1-4; TRBD1 might be the D (5 bases). The CDR3 length is 15 residues. Trimming shortened V by 0 bases and J by 8 bases, and 14 bases separated the two germline ends. The V gene's germline CDR1 is SGDLS and CDR2 YYNGEE. The chain's CDR3 is CASSVDGTAAEKLFF. As DNA, the CDR3 is TGTGCCAGCAGCGTAGACGGGACTGCAGCCGAAAAACTGTTTTTT.

This chain uses TRBV5-4 with TRBJ2-7; no definite D call. Germline V gene data show CDR1 as SGHNT and CDR2 as YYREEE (reference sequence). There are 14 residues in the CDR3. V shed 3 bases and J shed 6 bases, with 16 bases lying between them. CDR3 sequence reads: CASSSDQVFTEQYF. CDR3 in DNA: TGTGCCAGCAGCTCCGACCAGGTATTTACCGAGCAGTACTTC.

This clone was recorded once. The V call is TRBV27, the J call TRBJ1-2; 7 bases fit TRBD1. Germline V gene lookup returns CDR1 MNHEY and CDR2 SMNVEV (reference sequence). There are 17 residues in the CDR3. V lost 8 bases to trimming and J lost 0 bases; unmatched junction nucleotides: 15. The CDR3 coding sequence is TGTGCCAGCTCAATTTTGGGCGGGACAGACCCTAACTATGGCTACACCTTC. As protein: CASSILGGTDPNYGYTF.

The chain recombines TRBV10-3 with TRBJ1-1, with D unclear. Trimming took off 2 bases at V and 1 base at J, with 8 bases between the two ends. Germline V gives CDR1 ENHRY, CDR2 SYGVKD. The CDR3 length is 14 residues. In DNA form, the CDR3 reads TGTGCCATCAGTGAGCCCGGGAAGAACACTGAAGCTTTCTTT. It yields the protein CAISEPGKNTEAFF.

The CDR3: CASSPRPSGTEAFF. CDR3 bases: TGTGCCAGCAGCCCCCGGCCGTCGGGCACTGAAGCTTTCTTT. The gene calls are TRBV14 and TRBJ1-1; no definite D call. Germline V lookup: CDR1 SGHDN, CDR2 FVKESK. Deletions cut 4 bases from V and 4 bases from J, with 13 bases between. This CDR3 region has 14 residues.

This clone occurred a few times. The chain combines TRBV5-1 with TRBJ1-5, with D unclear. The CDR3 runs 14 residues. CDR1 SGHRS and CDR2 YFSETQ come from the germline V gene. Deletions cut 1 base from V and 10 bases from J, with 15 bases between. CDR3 residues: CASSLISDGSPQHF. Written as DNA, the CDR3 is TGCGCCAGCAGCTTGATTAGTGACGGCTCACCCCAGCATTTT.

This chain links TRBV2 with TRBJ2-5; 8 bases are shared with TRBD2. Trimming removed 6 bases from V and 3 bases from J; junction bases left unmatched: 6. The CDR3 is 14 amino acids. Germline loops: CDR1 SNHLY, CDR2 FYNNEI. CDR3: CASRGLVGKETQYF. CDR3 coding DNA: TGTGCCAGCAGGGGACTAGTGGGGAAAGAGACCCAGTACTTC. Looking up the rest from reference TRBV2 and TRBJ2-5 gives the full variable domain: EPEVTQTPSHQVTQMGQEVILRCVPISNHLYFYWYRQILGQKVEFLVSFYNNEISEKSEIFDDQFSVERPDGSNFTLKIRSTKLEDSAMYFCASRGLVGKETQYFGPGTRLLVL.

DNA for the CDR3: TGTGCCAGCACCGAGCCCCGGGCCAGGGAGACCCAGTACTTC. Translation: CASTEPRARETQYF. The J gene is TRBJ2-5, the V gene TRBV28; D ambiguous. V was trimmed by 7 bases and J by 5 bases, leaving 17 bases between them. Germline values: CDR1 MDHEN, CDR2 SYDVKM. This CDR3 spans 14 amino acids.

V and J are TRBV25-1 and TRBJ1-1; 8 bases are shared with TRBD1. Germline loops: CDR1 MGHDK, CDR2 SYGVNS. The CDR3 extends over 13 amino acids. The V and J ends lost 7 bases and 4 bases, in that order; junction bases with no gene match: 5. CDR3 in DNA: TGTGCCAGCAATCAGGGGGCTGGCACTGAAGCTTTCTTT. Its protein product is CASNQGAGTEAFF. Full variable domain (outside the CDR3, taken from reference TRBV25-1 and TRBJ1-1): EADIYQTPRYLVIGTGKKITLECSQTMGHDKMYWYQQDPGMELHLIHYSYGVNSTEKGDLSSESTVSRIRTEHFPLTLESARPSHTSQYLCASNQGAGTEAFFGQGTRLTVV.

The chain carries TRBV7-9 and TRBJ2-7, with D perhaps TRBD1 (5 bases). The V gene's germline CDR1 is SEHNR and CDR2 FQNEAQ (reference sequence). The CDR3 sequence is 15 residues long. Trimming cost V 4 bases and J 9 bases, with 22 bases left between them. The CDR3 DNA is TGTGCCAGCAGCTCGCCCCTGGACACCCATCTTAGGCAGTACTTC. This encodes CASSSPLDTHLRQYF.

The rearrangement uses TRBV5-1 and TRBJ2-2; TRBD2 matches 7 bases. Germline CDR1 and CDR2: SGHRS and YFSETQ. The CDR3 spans 15 residues. J was trimmed by 6 bases and V by 5 bases; bases with no gene match: 10. The CDR3 DNA reads TGCGCCAGCAGAGATAGCGGGCCCCACCCCGGGGAGCTGTTTTTT. Protein sequence: CASRDSGPHPGELFF.

This rearrangement joins TRBV30 to TRBJ1-2, with D maybe TRBD1 (6 bases). This CDR3 is 13 amino acids long. CDR1 and CDR2 from the germline V gene are GTSNPN and SVGIG (reference sequence). The V end lost 1 base, the J end lost 6 bases, and 12 bases lay between the germline ends. The CDR3 spells CAWSDTGYNGYTF. As DNA, the CDR3 is TGTGCCTGGAGTGATACAGGGTATAATGGCTACACCTTC. The entire variable domain, with the rest obtained from reference TRBV30 and TRBJ1-2, is as follows: SQTIHQWPATLVQPVGSPLSLECTVEGTSNPNLYWYRQAAGRGLQLLFYSVGIGQISSEVPQNLSASRPQDRQFILSSKKLLLSDSGFYLCAWSDTGYNGYTFGSGTRLTVV.

The chain combines TRBV27 with TRBJ2-5, with D perhaps assigned TRBD1 or TRBD2 (6 bases each). Trimming cost V 8 bases and J 5 bases, with 21 bases left between them. Germline V gives CDR1 MNHEY, CDR2 SMNVEV (reference sequence). CDR3 length equals 15 residues. CDR3 loop: CASFKIGGAGETQYF. CDR3 nucleotides: TGTGCCAGCTTTAAGATTGGGGGCGCGGGGGAGACCCAGTACTTC.

The chain links TRBV2 to TRBJ2-1, with D possibly TRBD1 on 6 matching bases. The V and J ends lost 10 bases and 5 bases respectively, with 24 bases between them. The CDR3 is 16 amino acids. Germline V gives CDR1 SNHLY, CDR2 FYNNEI. CDR3 nucleotides: TGTGCCATCCGAGGCACAGGGAATAAACTCGACAATGAGCAGTTCTTC. It is translated as CAIRGTGNKLDNEQFF.

The chain joins TRBV7-9 to TRBJ2-7; the D gene is possibly TRBD2 (5 bases). CDR1 is SEHNR, CDR2 FQNEAQ, per germline (reference sequence). The CDR3 loop spans 12 amino acids. V shed 6 bases and J shed 3 bases, with 9 bases lying between them. The CDR3 nucleotides read TGTGCCAGCAGATCTGAGGGCTACGAGCAGTACTTC. Amino acid sequence: CASRSEGYEQYF.

This clone was seen a few times. The genes are TRBV29-1 and TRBJ2-3; 12 positions match TRBD2. CDR3 length: 14 amino acids. V shed 7 bases, J shed 0 bases, and the junction held 2 bases outside the gene matches. The germline CDR1 and CDR2 sequences are SQVTM and ANQGSEA. The CDR3 region has the DNA TGCAGCGCAGGGACTAGCGGGAGCACAGATACGCAGTATTTT. It specifies CSAGTSGSTDTQYF.

V and J are TRBV28 and TRBJ1-1; unclear D gene. Deletions cut 6 bases from V and 5 bases from J, with 10 bases between. The CDR3 loop spans 12 amino acids. Germline V gene sequence: CDR1 MDHEN, CDR2 SYDVKM. DNA of the CDR3: TGTGCCAGCAGGAGTGGGGAGACTGAAGCTTTCTTT. Amino acids: CASRSGETEAFF.

About this clone itself: Other DNA sequences in this sample translate to the same CDR3. The chain joins TRBV18 to TRBJ2-7; D tentatively fits TRBD1 or TRBD2 (5 bases each). CDR1 and CDR2 from the germline V gene are KGHSH and LQKENI. Trimming removed 3 bases at V and 2 bases at J, with 11 bases between. The CDR3 covers 14 residues. The CDR3 loop reads CASSPGTSAYEQYF. Written as DNA, the CDR3 is TGTGCCAGCTCACCCGGGACGTCCGCCTACGAGCAGTACTTC.

This chain joins TRBV6-5 and TRBJ2-3; D may be TRBD2 (6 bases). The germline V and J ends were trimmed by 2 bases and 2 bases, with 11 bases remaining between them. The CDR3 loop spans 15 amino acids. Per germline, CDR1 MNHEY and CDR2 SVGAGI. The CDR3 nucleotides are TGTGCCAGCAGTTACGGCGGGATATACACAGATACGCAGTATTTT. Translation gives CASSYGGIYTDTQYF.

The gene calls are TRBV13 and TRBJ2-1, with D unclear. Trimming pared 0 bases from V and 8 bases from J, leaving 8 bases between. Germline V gene sequence: CDR1 PRHDT, CDR2 FYEKMQ (reference sequence). This CDR3 contains 13 residues. CDR3 region: CASSLGPGDEQFF. DNA of the CDR3: TGTGCCAGCAGCTTAGGGCCGGGCGATGAGCAGTTCTTC.

The chain links TRBV2 to TRBJ2-3; TRBD1 or TRBD2 may be the D gene (5 bases each). CDR3 length: 13 residues. Germline V gene lookup returns CDR1 SNHLY and CDR2 FYNNEI. V gave up 8 bases and J gave up 2 bases, with 11 bases separating them. Written as DNA, the CDR3 is TGTGCCAGCGAGGGACGAATCACAGATACGCAGTATTTT. Protein product: CASEGRITDTQYF.

V gene TRBV28 combines with J gene TRBJ1-2; weak D call: TRBD1 (5 bases). CDR3 length: 13 amino acids. The V end lost 2 bases, the J end lost 6 bases, and 10 bases lay between the germline ends. Germline lookup yields CDR1 MDHEN and CDR2 SYDVKM. CDR3: CASSLKGDDGYTF. The CDR3 DNA follows: TGTGCCAGCAGTTTAAAAGGGGACGATGGCTACACCTTC.